These 31 T cell receptor beta chains originate from one sample sequenced in a study of blood T cell repertoires in COVID-19. Assay used: immunoSEQ multiplex PCR; TCRdb lists only in-frame clones, some missing. The profile shows some 90,000 clones, roughly 80% of them singletons. Sequencing was carried out using peripheral blood. Source of these receptors: a man aged 55 to 69 with acute or convalescent COVID-19.

The V call is TRBV5-1, the J call TRBJ2-1; the match to TRBD2 covers 7 bases. Germline CDR1 is SGHRS and CDR2 is YFSETQ. The CDR3 has 15 residues. Trimming at V came to 0 bases and at J to 4 bases, leaving 4 bases not matched to a gene. The CDR3 DNA is TGCGCCAGCAGCTTGGGGCGCGGGGGTTACAATGAGCAGTTCTTC. Its translation: CASSLGRGGYNEQFF.

There are a few counts of this clone. The chain is built from TRBV7-6 and TRBJ2-3, with TRBD1 matching over 7 bases. V trimming: 5 bases; J trimming: 10 bases; junction bases outside the gene matches: 21. The CDR3 extends over 17 amino acids. Per germline, CDR1 SGHVS and CDR2 FNYEAQ. This CDR3 reads CASSDQPGQRRPGAQYF. The DNA for the CDR3 is TGTGCCAGCAGCGATCAACCGGGACAGAGGCGCCCCGGGGCGCAGTATTTT.

The chain carries TRBV5-1 and TRBJ2-5; unclear D gene. The V end was cut by 4 bases, the J end by 7 bases, with 8 bases between. The CDR3 has 11 residues. CDR1 is SGHRS and CDR2 is YFSETQ in the germline V gene. The CDR3: CASSGTGTQYF. CDR3 in DNA: TGCGCCAGCAGCGGCACGGGGACCCAGTACTTC. Together with reference TRBV5-1 and TRBJ2-5, the CDR3 gives the full variable domain: KAGVTQTPRYLIKTRGQQVTLSCSPISGHRSVSWYQQTPGQGLQFLFEYFSETQRNKGNFPGRFSGRQFSNSRSEMNVSTLELGDSALYLCASSGTGTQYFGPGTRLLVL.

This clone was seen more than once but under ten times. The gene calls are TRBV19 and TRBJ2-6; D is undetermined. The germline V gene encodes CDR1 LNHDA and CDR2 SQIVND (reference sequence). The CDR3 extends over 17 amino acids. The V and J ends lost 0 bases and 1 base respectively, with 10 bases between them. DNA for the CDR3: TGTGCCAGTAGTATAGATCTAGGTTTTTCTGGGGCCAACGTCCTGACTTTC. It specifies CASSIDLGFSGANVLTF. Full variable domain (missing parts from reference TRBV19 and TRBJ2-6): DGGITQSPKYLFRKEGQNVTLSCEQNLNHDAMYWYRQDPGQGLRLIYYSQIVNDFQKGDIAEGYSVSREKKESFPLTVTSAQKNPTAFYLCASSIDLGFSGANVLTFGAGSRLTVL.

This clone was observed once. The gene calls are TRBV5-4 and TRBJ2-5, with TRBD2 as a possible D gene (6 bases). The CDR3 spans 14 residues. With 1 base removed from V and 5 bases from J, the gap between germline ends came to 12 bases. Per the germline V gene, CDR1 is SGHNT and CDR2 is YYREEE (reference sequence). CDR3 nucleotides: TGTGCCAGCAGCTTGAAGGCAGGAGGGGAGACCCAGTACTTC. Its protein is CASSLKAGGETQYF. Together with reference TRBV5-4 and TRBJ2-5, the CDR3 gives the full variable domain: ETGVTQSPTHLIKTRGQQVTLRCSSQSGHNTVSWYQQALGQGPQFIFQYYREEENGRGNFPPRFSGLQFPNYSSELNVNALELDDSALYLCASSLKAGGETQYFGPGTRLLVL.

This clone was picked up a small number of times. The gene calls are TRBV5-4 and TRBJ1-1; TRBD1 is a possible D gene (5 bases). This CDR3 contains 15 residues. Trimming took 4 bases from V and 0 from J, leaving 13 bases between them. The germline V gene encodes CDR1 SGHNT and CDR2 YYREEE (reference sequence). The CDR3 region has the DNA TGTGCCAGCAGCCCCCGACAGAGCTTGAACACTGAAGCTTTCTTT. Its translation is CASSPRQSLNTEAFF.

The chain has TRBV11-3 and TRBJ2-5, with D perhaps TRBD1 (6 bases). The CDR3 consists of 14 residues. Trimming cost V 5 bases and J 3 bases, with 13 bases left between them. Germline loops: CDR1 SGHNT, CDR2 YENEEA. CDR3: CASSLRTVEETQYF. CDR3 DNA: TGTGCCAGCAGCCTTCGGACAGTCGAAGAGACCCAGTACTTC.

This chain links TRBV18 with TRBJ2-3, with D tentatively TRBD2 (5 bases). The germline V and J ends were trimmed by 3 bases and 0 bases, with 10 bases remaining between them. The CDR3 has 15 amino acids. From germline, CDR1 is KGHSH and CDR2 LQKENI. The CDR3 DNA reads as TGTGCCAGCTCACCGGGAGCGACTAGCACAGATACGCAGTATTTT. Translating it yields CASSPGATSTDTQYF.

This clone was seen repeatedly, ten times or more. V is TRBV6-5 and J is TRBJ1-5; D is ambiguous. The CDR3 has 13 residues. CDR1 and CDR2 from the germline V gene are MNHEY and SVGAGI. V lost 5 bases and J 5 bases, leaving 10 bases between the germline ends. CDR3: CASSPRQDQPQHF. The CDR3 nucleotides read TGTGCCAGCAGTCCACGACAAGATCAGCCCCAGCATTTT.

This clone occurred once. This chain joins TRBV10-2 and TRBJ1-5; D perhaps matches TRBD1 (5 bases). Germline assignment: CDR1 WSHSY and CDR2 SAAADI. Deletions cut 6 bases from V and 3 bases from J, with 12 bases between. CDR3 size: 14 residues. The CDR3 sequence is CASRSDSLNQPQHF. The CDR3 DNA is TGCGCCAGCAGAAGCGACAGTCTCAATCAGCCCCAGCATTTT.

The V gene is TRBV6-6, the J gene TRBJ1-6; D unresolved. Between the trimmed V and J ends, which lost 5 bases and 13 bases, there was a span of 9 bases. Germline V gene lookup returns CDR1 MNHNY and CDR2 SVGAGI (reference sequence). The CDR3 totals 11 residues. DNA of the CDR3: TGTGCCAGCAGTAACACCCGTCCCCTCCACTTT. This translates into CASSNTRPLHF.

The chain employs TRBV3-1 (or the pseudogene TRBV3-2) and TRBJ1-2, with 10 positions matching TRBD1. The CDR3 is made up of 14 amino acids. CDR1 and CDR2 from the germline V gene are LGHDT and YNNKEL (reference sequence). Germline trimming cut 2 bases from V and 5 bases from J; bases unmatched to any gene: 2. CDR3 protein: CASSQPGQGYGYTF. DNA of the CDR3: TGTGCCAGCAGCCAACCGGGACAGGGGTATGGCTACACCTTC.

This clone was recorded once. V usage is TRBV3-1 (or the pseudogene TRBV3-2) and J usage is TRBJ1-2, with TRBD1 as a possible D gene (6 bases). In germline, CDR1 is LGHDT, CDR2 YNNKEL (reference sequence). The CDR3 spans 13 residues. V lost 4 bases to trimming and J lost 8 bases, with 14 bases between them. CDR3 coding DNA: TGTGCCAGCAGCCTACCAACAGGGCGAGGCTACACCTTC. This gives the protein CASSLPTGRGYTF.

V usage is TRBV7-8 and J usage is TRBJ2-2, with TRBD1 matching 7 bases. The germline CDR1 and CDR2 sequences are SGHVS and FQNEAQ. This CDR3 region has 16 residues. The V segment lost 6 bases and the J segment 1 base; nucleotides outside the gene matches: 8. The CDR3 DNA sequence: TGTGCCAGCAGGGAAGGGGGCTGGGGGAACACCGGGGAGCTGTTTTTT. It codes for CASREGGWGNTGELFF. Full variable domain (rest looked up from reference TRBV7-8 and TRBJ2-2): GAGVSQSPRYKVAKRGQDVALRCDPISGHVSLFWYQQALGQGPEFLTYFQNEAQLDKSGLPSDRFFAERPEGSVSTLKIQRTQQEDSAVYLCASREGGWGNTGELFFGEGSRLTVL.

The chain employs TRBV9 and TRBJ2-1; no definite D call. There are 15 residues in the CDR3. CDR1 SGDLS and CDR2 YYNGEE come from the germline V gene. The V end lost 4 bases, the J end lost 2 bases, and 13 bases lay between the germline ends. CDR3 sequence: CASSPRLYTYNEQFF. CDR3 sequence (DNA): TGTGCCAGCAGCCCCAGACTTTACACCTACAATGAGCAGTTCTTC.

The chain couples TRBV28 to TRBJ1-2; TRBD1 aligns across 7 bases. Germline V gene sequence: CDR1 MDHEN, CDR2 SYDVKM. The CDR3 is 14 residues long. Trimming at V came to 3 bases and at J to 7 bases, leaving 8 bases not matched to a gene. DNA of the CDR3: TGTGCCAGCAGTTTGCAAGACAGGGTCTCTGGCTACACCTTC. Protein sequence: CASSLQDRVSGYTF.

V is TRBV18 and J is TRBJ2-3; 8 bases are a match to TRBD2. The ends lost 1 base at V and 4 bases at J; junction bases unmatched: 4. From germline, CDR1 is KGHSH and CDR2 LQKENI. The CDR3 has 15 residues. The CDR3 nucleotides are TGTGCCAGCTCACCACAGGCAGCGGGAGCAGATACGCAGTATTTT. Translating it yields CASSPQAAGADTQYF.

The rearrangement uses TRBV6-4 and TRBJ2-2; D unresolved. CDR3 length: 16 amino acids. CDR1 and CDR2 from the germline V gene are MRHNA and SNTAGT. Between the trimmed V and J ends, which lost 3 bases and 7 bases, there was a span of 18 bases. CDR3 amino acids: CASSERFGRSVGELFF. The DNA for the CDR3 is TGTGCCAGCAGTGAGAGGTTCGGCAGATCGGTCGGGGAGCTGTTTTTT.

The chain combines TRBV19 with TRBJ1-5; TRBD1 agrees at 7 bases. Germline V gives CDR1 LNHDA, CDR2 SQIVND (reference sequence). Trimming at V came to 4 bases and at J to 3 bases, leaving 6 bases not matched to a gene. This CDR3 is 15 amino acids long. For the CDR3, the DNA is TGTGCCAGTAGTAAAGGGGACAGCTACAATCAGCCCCAGCATTTT. Protein product: CASSKGDSYNQPQHF.

The chain links TRBV5-1 to TRBJ2-7; a weak D match, TRBD2 (6 bases). The CDR3 is 15 residues long. V gave up 4 bases and J gave up 3 bases, with 17 bases separating them. In germline, CDR1 is SGHRS, CDR2 YFSETQ. CDR3 in DNA: TGCGCCAGCAGCCCGCTCGGCGGGGACCGCTACGAGCAGTACTTC. Translation: CASSPLGGDRYEQYF.

This chain joins TRBV5-6 and TRBJ2-5, with TRBD2 matching over 7 bases. The CDR3 totals 15 residues. Per the germline V gene, CDR1 is SGHDT and CDR2 is YYEEEE. The trim removed 2 bases at V and 3 bases at J, leaving 7 bases unmatched. This CDR3 reads CASSFIGGGKETQYF. The CDR3 coding sequence is TGTGCCAGCAGCTTTATTGGCGGGGGAAAAGAGACCCAGTACTTC.

The chain joins TRBV7-2 to TRBJ1-1; D perhaps matches TRBD1 (5 bases). V was trimmed by 4 bases and J by 2 bases, leaving 8 bases between them. CDR3 length: 13 amino acids. The germline V gene encodes CDR1 SGHTA and CDR2 FQGNSA. The CDR3 protein is CASSSQENTEAFF. In nucleotides, the CDR3 is TGTGCCAGCAGCTCACAGGAAAACACTGAAGCTTTCTTT.

The chain combines TRBV2 with TRBJ1-2, with D uncertain. This CDR3 comprises 12 residues. Deletions cut 7 bases from V and 3 bases from J, with 9 bases between. From germline, CDR1 is SNHLY and CDR2 FYNNEI. This CDR3 is CASMGSYYGYTF. In DNA, the CDR3 is TGTGCCAGCATGGGCAGCTACTATGGCTACACCTTC.

In nucleotides, the CDR3 is TGTGCCAGCAGCTTTCCCCCCTCTTCTTTCACGGGCAATGAGCAGTTCTTC. This translates into CASSFPPSSFTGNEQFF. The chain links TRBV7-8 to TRBJ2-1; D gene ambiguous. Germline V gene lookup returns CDR1 SGHVS and CDR2 FQNEAQ. Trimming took 3 bases from V and 6 from J, leaving 21 bases between them. The CDR3 is 17 amino acids.

The chain has TRBV18 and TRBJ1-1, with no clear D. CDR1 and CDR2 (germline): KGHSH, LQKENI. Trimming pared 4 bases from V and 3 bases from J, leaving 12 bases between. The CDR3 extends over 14 amino acids. CDR3 sequence (DNA): TGTGCCAGCTCACTTGCATTGGGCGACACTGAAGCTTTCTTT. Its translation is CASSLALGDTEAFF.

This chain joins TRBV28 and TRBJ1-6, with D tentatively TRBD1 (5 bases). There are 15 residues in the CDR3. The V end was cut by 11 bases, the J end by 1 base, with 15 bases between. The germline V gene has CDR1 MDHEN and CDR2 SYDVKM. The CDR3 coding sequence is TGTGCCGCAACGGGCGGGGGGTCCTATAATTCACCCCTCCACTTT. It encodes CAATGGGSYNSPLHF.

This chain joins TRBV10-1 and TRBJ2-1; perhaps TRBD2 as D (5 bases). Germline CDR1 and CDR2: WNHNN and SYGVQD (reference sequence). This CDR3 spans 13 amino acids. Trimming cost V 5 bases and J 8 bases, with 13 bases left between them. In nucleotides, the CDR3 is TGCGCCAGCAGTCCGGACTCTCTCCATGAGCAGTTCTTC. Translating gives CASSPDSLHEQFF.

The gene calls are TRBV7-2 and TRBJ2-5; TRBD1 matches 9 bases. This CDR3 is 15 amino acids long. With 4 bases clipped from V and 4 bases from J, the junction kept 7 bases outside the gene matches. The V gene's germline CDR1 is SGHTA and CDR2 FQGNSA. This chain's CDR3 is CASSWTGVKRETQYF. CDR3 bases: TGTGCCAGCAGCTGGACAGGGGTTAAGCGAGAGACCCAGTACTTC.

The V call is TRBV27, the J call TRBJ2-3, with D possibly matching TRBD2 (6 bases). With 5 bases removed from V and 3 bases from J, the gap between germline ends came to 15 bases. CDR1 and CDR2 from the germline V gene are MNHEY and SMNVEV (reference sequence). The CDR3 spans 15 residues. The CDR3 protein is CASSPQRAQTDTQYF. The DNA of the CDR3 is TGTGCCAGCAGTCCCCAGCGGGCCCAAACAGATACGCAGTATTTT.

This clone occurred a few times. The J gene is TRBJ1-2, the V gene TRBV28, with D possibly matching TRBD1 (6 bases). CDR3 size: 15 residues. Germline CDR1 is MDHEN and CDR2 is SYDVKM. The V end was cut by 3 bases, the J end by 7 bases, with 18 bases between. CDR3 sequence reads: CASSFSDRLPSGYTF. For the CDR3, the DNA is TGTGCCAGCAGTTTCTCCGACAGGTTACCCAGTGGCTACACCTTC.

This clone was detected once. The CDR3 loop is CASSLRTRGGRNEQFF. The CDR3 coding sequence is TGTGCCAGCAGCCTACGCACTCGGGGGGGAAGGAATGAGCAGTTCTTC. The J gene is TRBJ2-1, the V gene TRBV27, with 8 bases that match TRBD2. The germline gives CDR1 MNHEY, CDR2 SMNVEV (reference sequence). V was clipped by 6 bases and J by 7 bases; unmatched bases: 14. The CDR3 runs to 16 residues.